A single sample is the source of the 2 T cell receptor beta chains below, sequenced in a study of cytomegalovirus exposure and HLA in healthy donors. Clones were sequenced by immunoSEQ multiplex PCR, and TCRdb holds only the in-frame ones, with some missing. The data show around 94,000 clones, just under 95% seen once. Sequenced material: PBMCs. All receptors derive from a young woman in good health and CMV-seronegative.

This chain's CDR3 is CASSPDVGQVWTNEQFF. The CDR3 nucleotides are TGCGCCAGCAGCCCGGATGTGGGACAGGTCTGGACCAATGAGCAGTTCTTC. This chain joins TRBV4-1 and TRBJ2-1; 8 bases line up with TRBD1. The CDR3 spans 17 residues. Per germline, CDR1 MGHRA and CDR2 YSYEKL. V was clipped by 4 bases and J by 6 bases; unmatched bases: 14.

V is TRBV18 and J is TRBJ1-1, with D perhaps TRBD1 (6 bases). Per the germline V gene, CDR1 is KGHSH and CDR2 is LQKENI. The CDR3 covers 15 residues. Trimming took off 2 bases at V and 6 bases at J, with 16 bases between the two ends. Written as DNA, the CDR3 is TGTGCCAGCTCACCAGGTCAGGGGCAGGCGGCTGAAGCTTTCTTT. Translated: CASSPGQGQAAEAFF.